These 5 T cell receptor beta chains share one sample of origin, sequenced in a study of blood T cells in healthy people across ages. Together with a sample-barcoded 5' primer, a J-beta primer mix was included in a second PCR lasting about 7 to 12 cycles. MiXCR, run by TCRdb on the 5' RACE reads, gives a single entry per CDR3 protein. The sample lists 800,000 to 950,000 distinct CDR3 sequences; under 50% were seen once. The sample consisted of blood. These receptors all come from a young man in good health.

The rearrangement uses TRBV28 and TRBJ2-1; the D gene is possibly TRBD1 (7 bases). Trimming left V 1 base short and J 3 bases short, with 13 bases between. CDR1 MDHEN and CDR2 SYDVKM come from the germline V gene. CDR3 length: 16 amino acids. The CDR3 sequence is CASSLFGGTDYNEQFF. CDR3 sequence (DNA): TGTGCCAGCAGTTTATTCGGCGGGACAGACTACAATGAGCAGTTCTTC. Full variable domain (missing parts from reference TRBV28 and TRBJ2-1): DVKVTQSSRYLVKRTGEKVFLECVQDMDHENMFWYRQDPGLGLRLIYFSYDVKMKEKGDIPEGYSVSREKKERFSLILESASTNQTSMYLCASSLFGGTDYNEQFFGPGTRLTVL.

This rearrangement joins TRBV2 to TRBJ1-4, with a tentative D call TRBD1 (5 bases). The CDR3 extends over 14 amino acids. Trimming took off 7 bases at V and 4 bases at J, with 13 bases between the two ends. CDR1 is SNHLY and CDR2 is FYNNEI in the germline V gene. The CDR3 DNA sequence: TGTGCCAGCATGGCCCGGGACCTTAATGAAAAACTGTTTTTT. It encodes CASMARDLNEKLFF.

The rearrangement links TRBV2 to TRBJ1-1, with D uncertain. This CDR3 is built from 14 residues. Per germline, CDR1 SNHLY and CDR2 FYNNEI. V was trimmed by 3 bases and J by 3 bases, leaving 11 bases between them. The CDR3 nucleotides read TGTGCCAGCAGTGAGAGGCATCAGTACACTGAAGCTTTCTTT. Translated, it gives CASSERHQYTEAFF.

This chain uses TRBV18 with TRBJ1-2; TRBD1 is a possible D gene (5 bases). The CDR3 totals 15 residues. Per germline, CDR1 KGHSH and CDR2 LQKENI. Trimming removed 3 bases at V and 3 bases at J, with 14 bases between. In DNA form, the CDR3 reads TGTGCCAGCTCACCGGGGCTCATCACTTACTATGGCTACACCTTC. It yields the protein CASSPGLITYYGYTF.

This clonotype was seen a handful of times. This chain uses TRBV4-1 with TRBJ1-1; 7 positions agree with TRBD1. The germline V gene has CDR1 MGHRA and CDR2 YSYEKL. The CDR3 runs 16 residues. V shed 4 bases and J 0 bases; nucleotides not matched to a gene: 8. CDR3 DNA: TGCGCCAGCAGCCTAGTTTCAACAGGGGTGAACACTGAAGCTTTCTTT. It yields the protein CASSLVSTGVNTEAFF.